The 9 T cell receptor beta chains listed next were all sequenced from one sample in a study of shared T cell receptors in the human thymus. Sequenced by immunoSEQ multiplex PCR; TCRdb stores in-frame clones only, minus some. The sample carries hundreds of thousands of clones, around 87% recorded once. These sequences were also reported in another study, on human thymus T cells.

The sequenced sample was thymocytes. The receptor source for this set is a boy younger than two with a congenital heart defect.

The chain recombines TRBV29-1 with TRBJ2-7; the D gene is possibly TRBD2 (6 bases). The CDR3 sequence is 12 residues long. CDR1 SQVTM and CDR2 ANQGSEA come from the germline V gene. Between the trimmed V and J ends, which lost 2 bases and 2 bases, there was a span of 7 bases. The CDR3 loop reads CSVETGAYEQYF. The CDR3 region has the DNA TGCAGCGTTGAAACGGGGGCCTACGAGCAGTACTTC.

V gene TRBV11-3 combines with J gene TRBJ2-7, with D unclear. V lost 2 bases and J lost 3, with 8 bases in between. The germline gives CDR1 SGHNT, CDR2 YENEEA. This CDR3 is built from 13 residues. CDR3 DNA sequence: TGTGCCAGCAGCTTAAGCCAGGACTACGAGCAGTACTTC. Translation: CASSLSQDYEQYF. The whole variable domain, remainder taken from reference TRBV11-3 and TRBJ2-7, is EAGVVQSPRYKIIEKKQPVAFWCNPISGHNTLYWYLQNLGQGPELLIRYENEEAVDDSQLPKDRFSAERLKGVDSTLKIQPAELGDSAVYLCASSLSQDYEQYFGPGTRLTVT.

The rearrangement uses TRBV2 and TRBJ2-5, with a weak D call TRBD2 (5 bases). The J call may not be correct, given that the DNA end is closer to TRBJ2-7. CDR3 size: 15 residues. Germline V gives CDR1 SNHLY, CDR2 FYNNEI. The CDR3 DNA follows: TGTGCCAGCCGAGGGCCGGGGAAAAGCTCCTACGAGCAGTACTTC. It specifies CASRGPGKSSYEQYF.

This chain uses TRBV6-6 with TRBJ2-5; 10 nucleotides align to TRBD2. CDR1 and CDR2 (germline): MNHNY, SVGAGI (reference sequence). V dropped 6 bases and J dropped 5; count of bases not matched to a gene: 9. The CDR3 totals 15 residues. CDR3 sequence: CASSFSGRAGETQYF. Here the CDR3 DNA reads TGTGCCAGCAGCTTCAGCGGGAGGGCCGGGGAGACCCAGTACTTC.

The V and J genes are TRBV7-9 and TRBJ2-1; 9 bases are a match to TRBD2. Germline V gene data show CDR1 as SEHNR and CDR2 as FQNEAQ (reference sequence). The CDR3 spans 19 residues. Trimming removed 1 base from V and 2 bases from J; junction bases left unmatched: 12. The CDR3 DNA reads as TGTGCCAGCAGCTTAGAAAGGGAAGTAGCGGGAGAACCCTACAATGAGCAGTTCTTC. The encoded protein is CASSLEREVAGEPYNEQFF. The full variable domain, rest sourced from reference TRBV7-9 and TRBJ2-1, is DTGVSQNPRHKITKRGQNVTFRCDPISEHNRLYWYRQTLGQGPEFLTYFQNEAQLEKSRLLSDRFSAERPKGSFSTLEIQRTEQGDSAMYLCASSLEREVAGEPYNEQFFGPGTRLTVL.

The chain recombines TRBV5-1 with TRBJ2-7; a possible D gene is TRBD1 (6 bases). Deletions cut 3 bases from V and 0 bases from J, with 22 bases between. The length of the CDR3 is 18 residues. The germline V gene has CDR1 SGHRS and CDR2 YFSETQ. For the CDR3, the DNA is TGCGCCAGCAGCTCTGGGGCGTGGTTGGGGACAAGCTCCTACGAGCAGTACTTC. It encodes CASSSGAWLGTSSYEQYF.

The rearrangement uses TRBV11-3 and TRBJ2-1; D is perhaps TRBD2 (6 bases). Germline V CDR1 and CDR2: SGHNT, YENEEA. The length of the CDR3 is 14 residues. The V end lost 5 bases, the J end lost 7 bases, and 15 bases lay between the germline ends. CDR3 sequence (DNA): TGTGCCAGCAGCCGGATTAGCGGAAAGAATGAGCAGTTCTTC. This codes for CASSRISGKNEQFF.

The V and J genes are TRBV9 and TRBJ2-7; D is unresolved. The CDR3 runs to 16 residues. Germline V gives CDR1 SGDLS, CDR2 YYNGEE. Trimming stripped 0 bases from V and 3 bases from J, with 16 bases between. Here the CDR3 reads CASSVALVASNYEQYF. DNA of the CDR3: TGTGCCAGCAGCGTAGCTTTGGTAGCTTCTAACTACGAGCAGTACTTC.

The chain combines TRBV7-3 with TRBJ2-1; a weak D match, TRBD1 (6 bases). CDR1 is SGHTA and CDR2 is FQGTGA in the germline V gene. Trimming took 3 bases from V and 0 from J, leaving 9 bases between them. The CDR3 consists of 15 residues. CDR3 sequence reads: CASSFNRVSYNEQFF. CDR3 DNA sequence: TGTGCCAGCAGCTTCAACAGGGTCTCCTACAATGAGCAGTTCTTC.